This entry lists 23 T cell receptor beta chains sequenced from one sample in a study of blood T cell repertoires in COVID-19. Sequencing used immunoSEQ multiplex PCR; TCRdb keeps in-frame clones, though not all of them. The sample has some 120,000 clones; around four fifths are singletons. Sequencing was performed on peripheral blood. The origin of the receptors is an elderly man with COVID-19, enrolled during active disease.

The rearrangement joins TRBV3-1 (or the pseudogene TRBV3-2) to TRBJ2-2; D not resolved. CDR3 length equals 12 residues. V was shortened by 7 bases and J by 7 bases, with 10 bases between the two germline ends. Germline V gene sequence: CDR1 LGHDT, CDR2 YNNKEL (reference sequence). The chain's CDR3 is CASTETFGELFF. The CDR3 DNA sequence: TGTGCCAGCACAGAGACATTCGGGGAGCTGTTTTTT.

The chain is built from TRBV2 and TRBJ1-3; D possibly corresponds to TRBD1 (6 bases). The germline CDR1 and CDR2 sequences are SNHLY and FYNNEI. Trimming shortened V by 3 bases and J by 0 bases, and 9 bases separated the two germline ends. The CDR3 totals 15 residues. DNA for the CDR3: TGTGCCAGCAGTGAGGACAGCCTCTCTGGAAACACCATATATTTT. Encoded protein: CASSEDSLSGNTIYF.

The chain recombines TRBV24-1 with TRBJ1-5; the D gene is possibly TRBD1 (6 bases). Germline loops: CDR1 KGHDR, CDR2 SFDVKD. Between the trimmed V and J ends, which lost 6 bases and 2 bases, there was a span of 13 bases. The CDR3 is 15 residues long. The CDR3 nucleotides are TGTGCCACCAGTTCACAGGGTGTGGGCAATCAGCCCCAGCATTTT. This codes for CATSSQGVGNQPQHF.

The V call is TRBV19, the J call TRBJ1-6; D may be TRBD1 (6 bases). Germline CDR1 is LNHDA and CDR2 is SQIVND (reference sequence). CDR3 length: 15 residues. Deletions cut 7 bases from V and 7 bases from J, with 17 bases between. DNA of the CDR3: TGTGCCAGTACCCCCGAGGGGGGGCGGAATTCACCCCTCCACTTT. Translating gives CASTPEGGRNSPLHF.

The chain carries TRBV5-4 and TRBJ2-5; 14 nucleotides agree with TRBD2. V gave up 4 bases and J gave up 4 bases; unmatched junction bases: 6. CDR3 length: 16 residues. CDR1 and CDR2 (germline): SGHNT, YYREEE (reference sequence). CDR3 nucleotides: TGTGCCAGCAGCACGCGACTAGCGGGAGGGACAGAGACCCAGTACTTC. Residues: CASSTRLAGGTETQYF.

V and J are TRBV6-5 and TRBJ2-7, with TRBD1 matching 7 bases. Germline V CDR1 and CDR2: MNHEY, SVGAGI. With V trimmed by 4 bases and J by 2 bases, 5 bases remained unmatched. The CDR3 totals 14 residues. The CDR3: CASSWTGPAYEQYF. Written as DNA, the CDR3 is TGTGCCAGCAGTTGGACAGGACCAGCCTACGAGCAGTACTTC.

At least ten counts were recorded for this clone. The CDR3 sequence is CASSEDFTDTQYF. CDR3 nucleotide sequence: TGTGCCAGCAGTGAAGACTTCACAGATACGCAGTATTTT. The V gene is TRBV2, the J gene TRBJ2-3; unclear D gene. The CDR3 contains 13 residues. CDR1 and CDR2 from the germline V gene are SNHLY and FYNNEI. Trimming took off 1 base at V and 2 bases at J, with 4 bases between the two ends.

The chain couples TRBV6-5 to TRBJ1-2, with D possibly matching TRBD1 (6 bases). CDR1 and CDR2 (germline): MNHEY, SVGAGI. V dropped 4 bases and J dropped 2 bases, with 11 bases sitting between them. The CDR3 totals 14 residues. The CDR3: CASSSHRVNYGYTF. CDR3 DNA: TGTGCCAGCAGTTCGCACAGGGTAAACTATGGCTACACCTTC.

The V gene is TRBV3-1 (or the pseudogene TRBV3-2), the J gene TRBJ1-1; perhaps TRBD1 as D (6 bases). This CDR3 is 12 amino acids long. Trimming pared 2 bases from V and 8 bases from J, leaving 9 bases between. The germline CDR1 and CDR2 sequences are LGHDT and YNNKEL (reference sequence). CDR3 bases: TGTGCCAGCAGCCAATCGGGACAAGAAGCTTTCTTT. Translation: CASSQSGQEAFF.

The J gene is TRBJ2-2, the V gene TRBV5-1, with 9 nucleotides matching TRBD1. The CDR3 is 15 amino acids. J was trimmed by 3 bases and V by 4 bases; bases with no gene match: 4. Germline-derived CDR1 and CDR2 are SGHRS and YFSETQ. The CDR3 DNA reads as TGCGCCAGCAGCCAGACAGGGGGATACACCGGGGAGCTGTTTTTT. Amino acid sequence: CASSQTGGYTGELFF.

V usage is TRBV27 and J usage is TRBJ1-2; possibly TRBD1 for D (5 bases). Looked up from germline, CDR1 is MNHEY and CDR2 is SMNVEV (reference sequence). This CDR3 has 15 residues. With 7 bases removed from V and 3 bases from J, the gap between germline ends came to 18 bases. The CDR3 bases are TGTGCCAGCACTTTCTCTGGGACGGGGGACTATGGCTACACCTTC. Protein: CASTFSGTGDYGYTF.

This clone was counted a few times. The chain carries TRBV9 and TRBJ2-2; tentative D call: TRBD1 (5 bases). V dropped 2 bases and J dropped 3 bases, with 20 bases sitting between them. Germline loops: CDR1 SGDLS, CDR2 YYNGEE. The CDR3 is made up of 18 amino acids. CDR3 in DNA: TGTGCCAGCAGCGTCCCGCAGGACCCCAAAGGGGACACCGGGGAGCTGTTTTTT. Its protein product is CASSVPQDPKGDTGELFF.

This chain uses TRBV15 with TRBJ2-3, with TRBD1 identical over 7 bases. The CDR3 extends over 16 amino acids. After removal of 1 base from V and 7 bases from J, the junction contained 11 bases not matched to a gene. CDR1 is LNHNV and CDR2 is YYDKDF in the germline V gene (reference sequence). The CDR3 protein is CATSRARQGPVYTQYF. DNA of the CDR3: TGTGCCACCAGCAGAGCACGACAGGGACCCGTGTATACGCAGTATTTT.

This clone appeared a few times. This chain connects TRBV7-9 to TRBJ1-4; D might be TRBD1 (5 bases). The V gene lost 5 bases and the J gene lost 0 bases, with 16 bases spanning the gap. In germline, CDR1 is SEHNR, CDR2 FQNEAQ (reference sequence). The CDR3 extends over 17 amino acids. CDR3 amino acids: CASSADSISATNEKLFF. For the CDR3, the DNA is TGTGCCAGCAGCGCAGACAGTATTTCCGCAACTAATGAAAAACTGTTTTTT.

This clone showed up just a few times. The rearrangement links TRBV9 to TRBJ2-5; 8 nucleotides agree with TRBD2. The germline V gene has CDR1 SGDLS and CDR2 YYNGEE. The CDR3 runs 15 residues. J gave up 4 bases and V 3 bases, and 8 bases lay outside the gene matches. DNA for the CDR3: TGTGCCAGCAGCGATTCCGGGACTAGTGGAGAGACCCAGTACTTC. Translation gives CASSDSGTSGETQYF.

The J gene is TRBJ2-7, the V gene TRBV6-5; D is perhaps TRBD2 (5 bases). The CDR3 consists of 13 residues. Between the trimmed V and J ends, which lost 6 bases and 3 bases, there was a span of 12 bases. Germline-derived CDR1 and CDR2 are MNHEY and SVGAGI. The CDR3 region is CASRERRGYEQYF. CDR3 nucleotide sequence: TGTGCCAGCAGGGAGCGGAGAGGCTACGAGCAGTACTTC.

The sample holds many counts of this clone. The rearrangement uses TRBV6-5 and TRBJ2-2, with TRBD1 as a possible D gene (5 bases). From germline, CDR1 is MNHEY and CDR2 SVGAGI. CDR3 length: 15 residues. V lost 0 bases, J lost 5 bases, and 10 bases lay in between. In DNA, the CDR3 is TGTGCCAGCAGTTACTCGACCAGGGTTACCGGGGAGCTGTTTTTT. The encoded protein is CASSYSTRVTGELFF.

This chain links TRBV9 with TRBJ2-7; 7 bases align to TRBD1. Germline loops: CDR1 SGDLS, CDR2 YYNGEE. J gave up 2 bases and V 3 bases, and 8 bases lay outside the gene matches. This CDR3 has 15 residues. The CDR3 nucleotides are TGTGCCAGCAGCGGTGGGGACAGCAACGCCTACGAGCAGTACTTC. Translation gives CASSGGDSNAYEQYF. Full variable domain (rest looked up from reference TRBV9 and TRBJ2-7): DSGVTQTPKHLITATGQRVTLRCSPRSGDLSVYWYQQSLDQGLQFLIQYYNGEERAKGNILERFSAQQFPDLHSELNLSSLELGDSALYFCASSGGDSNAYEQYFGPGTRLTVT.

This clone was counted once. The chain links TRBV28 to TRBJ1-1; D is possibly TRBD1 (6 bases). The germline gives CDR1 MDHEN, CDR2 SYDVKM. V was cut by 5 bases and J by 8 bases, with 18 bases left in between. The CDR3 contains 14 residues. The CDR3 nucleotides are TGTGCCAGCAGTACAGACGACAGGCCCGGAGAAGCTTTCTTT. It encodes CASSTDDRPGEAFF.

This clone was found a few times. The genes are TRBV6-2 or TRBV6-3 and TRBJ2-1, with 15 bases that match TRBD2. The CDR3 runs 15 residues. V lost 5 bases and J lost 7; bases outside the gene matches: 3. Per germline, CDR1 MNHEY and CDR2 SVGEGT. The CDR3 DNA reads TGTGCCAGCAGTGACGGACTAGCGGGAGGGAATGAGCAGTTCTTC. It specifies CASSDGLAGGNEQFF.

V is TRBV5-6 and J is TRBJ2-4, with TRBD1 matching 7 bases. Germline V gene lookup returns CDR1 SGHDT and CDR2 YYEEEE. J lost 0 bases, V lost 4 bases, and 16 bases had no gene match. The CDR3 has 19 amino acids. The CDR3 sequence is CASSHYFGTASLAKNIQYF. The DNA of the CDR3 is TGTGCCAGCAGCCATTATTTCGGGACAGCTTCCCTAGCCAAAAACATTCAGTACTTC.

The chain is built from TRBV2 and TRBJ1-6, with D perhaps TRBD1 (5 bases). The V gene's germline CDR1 is SNHLY and CDR2 FYNNEI. The CDR3 consists of 13 residues. Trimming took off 7 bases at V and 7 bases at J, with 11 bases between the two ends. CDR3 coding DNA: TGTGCCAGCATGGGGGAGGTGAATTCACCCCTCCACTTT. Protein sequence: CASMGEVNSPLHF.

The chain uses TRBV5-1 and TRBJ2-7, with TRBD1 identical over 9 bases. The CDR3 has 15 residues. Per germline, CDR1 SGHRS and CDR2 YFSETQ. The junction had 10 bases not matched to a gene; V was cut back by 2 bases and J by 7 bases. Written as DNA, the CDR3 is TGCGCCAGCAGCTTAGTCCCGGGACAGGGCTTGGAGCAGTACTTC. It specifies CASSLVPGQGLEQYF.